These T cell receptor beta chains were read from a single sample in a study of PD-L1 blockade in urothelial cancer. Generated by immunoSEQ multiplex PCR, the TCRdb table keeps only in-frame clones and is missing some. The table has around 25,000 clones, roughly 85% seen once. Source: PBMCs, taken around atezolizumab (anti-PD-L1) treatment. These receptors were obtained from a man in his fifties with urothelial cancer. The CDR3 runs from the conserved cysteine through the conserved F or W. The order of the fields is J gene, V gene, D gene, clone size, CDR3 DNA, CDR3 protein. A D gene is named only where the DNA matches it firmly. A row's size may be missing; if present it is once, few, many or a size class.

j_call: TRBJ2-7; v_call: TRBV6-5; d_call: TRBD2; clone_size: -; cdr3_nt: TGTGCCAGCACCCGAGCGGGGGGGCGGGGATACGAGCAGTACTTC; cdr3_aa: CASTRAGGRGYEQYF
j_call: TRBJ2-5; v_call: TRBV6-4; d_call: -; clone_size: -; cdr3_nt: TGTGCCAGCAGTGAGTATGGGGCAGGGGAGACCCAGTACTTC; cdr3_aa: CASSEYGAGETQYF
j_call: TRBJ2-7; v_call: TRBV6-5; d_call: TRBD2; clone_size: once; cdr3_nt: TGTGCCAGCAGTTCCCCCGCGGGGGGGAACTACGAGCAGTACTTC; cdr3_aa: CASSSPAGGNYEQYF
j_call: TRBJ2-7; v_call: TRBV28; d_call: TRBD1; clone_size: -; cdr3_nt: TGTGCCAGCAGTCCAGACAGGGGGCATTCGCGGTACTTC; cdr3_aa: CASSPDRGHSRYF
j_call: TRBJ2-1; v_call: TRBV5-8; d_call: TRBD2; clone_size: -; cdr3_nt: TGTGCCAGCAGCTTGGCCGGGACTAGCGGCTTCTCCTACAATGAGCAGTTCTTC; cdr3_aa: CASSLAGTSGFSYNEQFF
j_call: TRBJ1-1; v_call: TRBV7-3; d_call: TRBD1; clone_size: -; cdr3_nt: TGTGCCAGCAGCCAGGGGGTCCAGAACACTGAAGCTTTCTTT; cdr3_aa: CASSQGVQNTEAFF
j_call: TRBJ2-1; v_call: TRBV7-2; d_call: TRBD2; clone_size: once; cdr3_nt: TGTGCCAGCAGCTTAGTAAAGGCTAGCGGGGTACAAAGCGATGAGCAGTTCTTC; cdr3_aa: CASSLVKASGVQSDEQFF
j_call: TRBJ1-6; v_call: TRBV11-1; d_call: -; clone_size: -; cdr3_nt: TGTGCCAGCAGCTTAGCTTCACCAGGTTCACCCCTCCACTTT; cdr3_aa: CASSLASPGSPLHF
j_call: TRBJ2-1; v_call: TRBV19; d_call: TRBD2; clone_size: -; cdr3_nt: TGTGCCAGTAGTATCGGACTAGCGGGAGGATGGGATGAGCAGTTCTTC; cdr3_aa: CASSIGLAGGWDEQFF
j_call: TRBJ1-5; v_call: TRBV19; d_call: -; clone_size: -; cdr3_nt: TGTGCCAGTAAATTCTTGAATCAGCCCCAGCATTTT; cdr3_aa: CASKFLNQPQHF
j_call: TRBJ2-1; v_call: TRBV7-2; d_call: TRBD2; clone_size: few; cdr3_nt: TGTGCCAGCAGCCCCGGGGGGGGACTAGCGGGAGCCGAGCAGTTCTTC; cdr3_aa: CASSPGGGLAGAEQFF
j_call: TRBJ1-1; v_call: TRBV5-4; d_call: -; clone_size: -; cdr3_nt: TGTGCCAGCAGCTTGAATGGCGGCTCCGAAGCTTTCTTT; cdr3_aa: CASSLNGGSEAFF
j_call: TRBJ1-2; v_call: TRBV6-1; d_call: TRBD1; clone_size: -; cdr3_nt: TGTGCCAGCAGTGGAACCGGGACAGGGGCATCTAACTATGGCTACACCTTC; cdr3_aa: CASSGTGTGASNYGYTF
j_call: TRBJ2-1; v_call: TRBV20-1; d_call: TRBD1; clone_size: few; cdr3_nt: TGCAGTGCTAGAGATCGACAGGGCCAGTTCTTC; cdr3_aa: CSARDRQGQFF
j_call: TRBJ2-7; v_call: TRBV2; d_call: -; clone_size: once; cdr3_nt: TGTGCCAGCAGTGAAGGCAGACAGTTATCCTACGAGCAGTACTTC; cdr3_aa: CASSEGRQLSYEQYF
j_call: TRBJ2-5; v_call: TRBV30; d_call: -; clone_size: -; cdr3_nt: TGTGCCTGGAGTGTCAGGCCCAGGGGAGTAGGCGAGACCCAGTACTTC; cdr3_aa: CAWSVRPRGVGETQYF
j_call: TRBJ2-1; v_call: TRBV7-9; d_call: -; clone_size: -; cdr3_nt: TGTGCCAGCAGCCTCAACAGGGGAGGCAATGAGCAGTTCTTC; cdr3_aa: CASSLNRGGNEQFF
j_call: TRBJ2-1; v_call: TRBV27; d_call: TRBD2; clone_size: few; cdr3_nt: TGTGCCAGCAGTTTAAAGACTAGCGGGGGGGCGTACAATGAGCAGTTCTTC; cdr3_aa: CASSLKTSGGAYNEQFF
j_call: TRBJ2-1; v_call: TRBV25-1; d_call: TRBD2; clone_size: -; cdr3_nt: TGTGCCAGCAGTGTTATAGCGGGGGGCGCCTACAATGAGCAGTTCTTC; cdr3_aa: CASSVIAGGAYNEQFF
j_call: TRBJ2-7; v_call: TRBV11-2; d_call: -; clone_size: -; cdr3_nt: TGTGCCAGCAGCTTACGGATCAAGGGGTACTACGAGCAGTACTTC; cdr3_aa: CASSLRIKGYYEQYF
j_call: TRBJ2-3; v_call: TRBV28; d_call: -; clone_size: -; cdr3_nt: TGTGCCAGCAGTGGGTCTCGGGAGACCCAGTATACGCAGTATTTT; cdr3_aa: CASSGSRETQYTQYF
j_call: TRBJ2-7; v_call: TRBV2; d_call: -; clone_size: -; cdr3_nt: TGTGCCAGCAGTGAAGGGGGCCGCGAGCAGTACTTC; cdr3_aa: CASSEGGREQYF
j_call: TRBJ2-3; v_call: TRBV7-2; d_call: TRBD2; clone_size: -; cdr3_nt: TGTGCCAGCAGCGTGGGACTAGGTCTTACGCAGTATTTT; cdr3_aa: CASSVGLGLTQYF
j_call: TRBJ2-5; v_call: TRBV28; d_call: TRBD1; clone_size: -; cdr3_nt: TGTGCCAGCGCAAACAGGGGCCAACAAGAGACCCAGTACTTC; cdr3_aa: CASANRGQQETQYF
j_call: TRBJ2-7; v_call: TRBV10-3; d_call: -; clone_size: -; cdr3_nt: TGTGCCATCAGTGAGGGAGGGAACCCCTACGAGCAGTACTTC; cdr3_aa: CAISEGGNPYEQYF
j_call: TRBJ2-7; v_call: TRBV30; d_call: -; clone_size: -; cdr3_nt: TGTGCCTGGAGTGTCTTCCGGGGCTACGAGCAGTACTTC; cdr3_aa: CAWSVFRGYEQYF
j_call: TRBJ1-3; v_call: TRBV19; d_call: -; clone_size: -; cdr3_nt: TGTGCCAGTAGTATGGGGCGGGAATACTCTGGAAACACCATATATTTT; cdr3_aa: CASSMGREYSGNTIYF
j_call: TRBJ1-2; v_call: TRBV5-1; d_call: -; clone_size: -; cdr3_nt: TGCGCCAGCAGCTTGGATGGCCTCGCGGATGGCTACACCTTC; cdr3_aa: CASSLDGLADGYTF
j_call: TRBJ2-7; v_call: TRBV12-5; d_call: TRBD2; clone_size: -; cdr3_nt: TGTGCTAGTGGTCCTCGGGCTAGCGGCTTCTACGAGCAGTACTTC; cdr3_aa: CASGPRASGFYEQYF
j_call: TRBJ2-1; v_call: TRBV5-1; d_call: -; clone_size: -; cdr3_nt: TGCGCCAGCAGCTTGGTGGGGGGAAATGAGCAGTTCTTC; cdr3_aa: CASSLVGGNEQFF
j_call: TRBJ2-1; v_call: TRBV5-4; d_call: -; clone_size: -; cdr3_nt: TGTGCCAGCAGCTCACAGCTCCATGAGCAGTTCTTC; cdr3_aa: CASSSQLHEQFF
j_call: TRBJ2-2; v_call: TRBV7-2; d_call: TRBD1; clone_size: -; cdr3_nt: TGTGCCAGCAGCACACAGGGGGCGAGCACCGGGGAGCTGTTTTTT; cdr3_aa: CASSTQGASTGELFF
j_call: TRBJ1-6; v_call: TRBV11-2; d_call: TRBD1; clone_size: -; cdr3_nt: TGTGCCAGCAGCCGACCATGGACAGGGGACTCACCCCTCCACTTT; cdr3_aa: CASSRPWTGDSPLHF
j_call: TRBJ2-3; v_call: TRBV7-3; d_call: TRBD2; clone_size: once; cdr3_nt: TGTGCCAGCTCAACTAGCGGTCGGGATACGCAGTATTTT; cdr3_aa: CASSTSGRDTQYF
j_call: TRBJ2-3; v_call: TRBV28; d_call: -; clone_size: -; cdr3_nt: TGTGCCAGCATCACTTCGACAGTTAGCACAGATACGCAGTATTTT; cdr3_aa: CASITSTVSTDTQYF
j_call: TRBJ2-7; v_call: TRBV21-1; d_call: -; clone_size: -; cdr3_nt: TGTGCCAGCAGCAGGCGGTGGAGGGTCCACCATTCTTTCTCCTACGAGCAGTACTTC; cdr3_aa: CASSRRWRVHHSFSYEQYF
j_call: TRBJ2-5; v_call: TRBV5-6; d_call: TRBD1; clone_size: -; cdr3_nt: TGTGCCAGCAGCTTGGGCAGGGACAGGGGACAAGAGACCCAGTACTTC; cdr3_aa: CASSLGRDRGQETQYF
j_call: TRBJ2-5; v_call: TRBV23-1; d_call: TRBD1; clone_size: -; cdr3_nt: TGCGCCAGCAGTCCTAGGACAGGGCGAGAGACCCAGTACTTC; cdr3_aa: CASSPRTGRETQYF
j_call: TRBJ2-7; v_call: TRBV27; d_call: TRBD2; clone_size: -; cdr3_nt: TGTGTCACTCGCGGGGGTTCAGGGGAGCAGTACTTC; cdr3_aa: CVTRGGSGEQYF
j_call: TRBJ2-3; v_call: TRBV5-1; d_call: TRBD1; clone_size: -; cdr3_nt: TGCGCCAGCAGCCCAGAACCCGTTACAGGGGCAGATACGCAGTATTTT; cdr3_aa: CASSPEPVTGADTQYF
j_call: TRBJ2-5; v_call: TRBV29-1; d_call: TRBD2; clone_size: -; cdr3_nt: TGCAGCGTTACTGGCGGGGGAGAGACCCAGTACTTC; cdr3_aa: CSVTGGGETQYF
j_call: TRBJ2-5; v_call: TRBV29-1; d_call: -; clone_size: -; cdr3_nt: TGCAGCGTTGAAGGGCTGTCACAAGAGACCCAGTACTTC; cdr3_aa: CSVEGLSQETQYF
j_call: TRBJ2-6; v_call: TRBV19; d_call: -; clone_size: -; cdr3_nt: TGTGCCAGTAGGCCATTGGTCTTTGGGAGGCCCGGGGCCAACGTCCTGACTTTC; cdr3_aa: CASRPLVFGRPGANVLTF
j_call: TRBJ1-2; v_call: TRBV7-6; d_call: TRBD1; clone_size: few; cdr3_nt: TGTGCCAGCAGCCCCGGGACAGGGTTGATCGGCTACACCTTC; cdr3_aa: CASSPGTGLIGYTF
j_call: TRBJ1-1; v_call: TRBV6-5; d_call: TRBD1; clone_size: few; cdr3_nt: TGTGCCAGCGGCAACAGGGGGTCTAACACTGAAGCTTTCTTT; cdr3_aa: CASGNRGSNTEAFF
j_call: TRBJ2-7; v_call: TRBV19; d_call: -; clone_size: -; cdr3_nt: TGTGCCAGTAGTAACGTGGGGGGAACCTACGAGCAGTACTTC; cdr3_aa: CASSNVGGTYEQYF
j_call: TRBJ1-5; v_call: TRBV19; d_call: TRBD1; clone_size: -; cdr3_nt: TGTGCCAGTAGTATGGCGACGGGGACAGGGTACAATCAGCCCCAGCATTTT; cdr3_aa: CASSMATGTGYNQPQHF
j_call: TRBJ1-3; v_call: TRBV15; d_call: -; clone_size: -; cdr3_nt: TGTGCCACCAGCAGAGAGACATGGTCTGGAAACACCATATATTTT; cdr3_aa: CATSRETWSGNTIYF
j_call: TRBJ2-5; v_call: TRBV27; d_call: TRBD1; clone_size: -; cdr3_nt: TGTGCCAGCAGTTTGGGCGGACAGGGGGCCCTCGCTAGCGGGGAAGAGACCCAGTACTTC; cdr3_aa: CASSLGGQGALASGEETQYF
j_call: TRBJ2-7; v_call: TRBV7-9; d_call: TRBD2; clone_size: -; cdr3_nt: TGTGCCAGCAGTGGCGGGAGTTCGGGACTAGCTTCCCCCTACGAGCAGTACTTC; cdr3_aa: CASSGGSSGLASPYEQYF
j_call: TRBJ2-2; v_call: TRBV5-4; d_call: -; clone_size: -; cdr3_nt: TGTGCCAGCAGCGCCACATCGAACACCGGGGAGCTGTTTTTT; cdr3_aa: CASSATSNTGELFF
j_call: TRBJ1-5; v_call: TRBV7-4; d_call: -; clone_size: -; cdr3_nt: TGTGCCAGCAGCTTAGCTAATAGCCAGGGGTTTCAGCCCCAGCATTTT; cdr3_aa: CASSLANSQGFQPQHF